Shown below are 2 T cell receptor beta chains from a single sample sequenced in a study of OX40 agonist ivuxolimab in advanced cancers. Libraries were built with the immunoSEQ multiplex PCR assay. What TCRdb holds here is the immuneACCESS table cut down to in-frame rearrangements. Part of the clones is not present; checked against another copy, under half of the missing clones reflect an unresolved V gene, and the others are unexplained. The sample table records about 46,000 clones; roughly 90% of these occur just once. The leading ten clones occupy 12% of the sample. The material sequenced was CD4+ or CD8+ T cells sorted from blood, taken in a trial of the OX40 agonist ivuxolimab. The receptors derive from an adult with an advanced solid tumor such as melanoma, head and neck, liver or kidney cancer.

This chain links TRBV27 with TRBJ2-3, with 11 bases that match TRBD2. The CDR3 runs to 16 residues. The germline gives CDR1 MNHEY, CDR2 SMNVEV (reference sequence). The V gene end was trimmed by 3 bases and the J gene end by 1 base; junction bases not matched to a gene: 3. CDR3 nucleotides: TGTGCCAGCAGTTTCCTAGCGGGGGGTCGCACAGATACGCAGTATTTT. The encoded protein is CASSFLAGGRTDTQYF.

The chain combines TRBV14 with TRBJ2-5, with 8 nucleotides matching TRBD1. Looked up from germline, CDR1 is SGHDN and CDR2 is FVKESK. The CDR3 is 15 residues long. The V and J ends lost 4 bases and 3 bases, in that order; junction bases with no gene match: 7. The CDR3 protein is CASSRLGTGEETQYF. CDR3 nucleotide sequence: TGTGCCAGCAGCCGCCTAGGGACAGGCGAAGAGACCCAGTACTTC.